This T cell receptor beta chain stems from a study of T cell repertoires in cytomegalovirus infection. Study-level background: Evidence of both CMV infection and a matching HLA type came from public TCR beta signatures.

Using its own MiXCR run on the reads, TCRdb lists one record per CDR3 protein. The table shows 630,000 or so distinct CDR3 sequences, with approximately 25% occurring only once. At least ten counts were recorded for this clonotype. Antigen unknown. Study-wide findings and caveats: Identification of carriers of CMV plus the relevant HLA was achieved through cumulative public TCR beta family frequency.

CDR1 is MNHEY and CDR2 is SMNVEV in the germline V gene (reference sequence). J was trimmed by 4 bases and V by 0 bases; bases with no gene match: 3. The CDR3 consists of 14 residues. The chain joins TRBV27 to TRBJ2-7, with 7 positions matching TRBD2. The sequence was collected from a human donor in good health (CMV status not recorded). Some clones in this sample may be carry-over from other donors' samples. The sequencing sample was made of CD8+ T cells from PBMCs. The CDR3 here is CASSLSGGMYEQYF. The CDR3 region has the DNA TGTGCCAGCAGTTTATCGGGGGGGATGTACGAGCAGTACTTC.